This is a list of T cell receptor beta chains from one sample in a study of T cell repertoires in cytomegalovirus infection. MiXCR, run by TCRdb on the reads, gives a single entry per CDR3 protein. The sample contains 120,000 to 150,000 distinct CDR3 sequences, about 6.3% of which appear only once. Sequenced material: PBMCs. The receptors here all came from a human donor in good health (CMV status not recorded). Some clones in this sample may be carry-over from other donors' samples. Both conserved end residues are part of each CDR3. Fields, in order: clone size, J gene, V gene, CDR3 length, D gene, CDR3 protein. A D gene is named only where the DNA matches it firmly. The listing skips clone size in some rows; elsewhere it reads once, few, many or a size class.

size: many
J: TRBJ2-7
V: TRBV7-6
length: 15
D: TRBD2
CDR3: CASSLGGSGGGEQYF

size: many
J: TRBJ2-1
V: TRBV2
length: 16
D: TRBD2
CDR3: CASHPGLAPDADEQFF

size: -
J: TRBJ2-5
V: TRBV7-2
length: 13
D: TRBD1
CDR3: CASSFRGSETQYF

size: many
J: TRBJ1-1
V: TRBV2
length: 13
D: -
CDR3: CASSELPNTEAFF

size: few
J: TRBJ1-1
V: TRBV12-3/TRBV12-4
length: 14
D: -
CDR3: CASSLQGSDTEAFF

size: many
J: TRBJ2-1
V: TRBV29-1
length: 11
D: -
CDR3: CSVKEGYEQFF

size: many
J: TRBJ1-6
V: TRBV28
length: 15
D: TRBD1
CDR3: CASSPRQGVGSPLHF

size: many
J: TRBJ1-1
V: TRBV28
length: 16
D: TRBD1
CDR3: CASSSIYPGGNTEAFF

size: few
J: TRBJ2-1
V: TRBV29-1
length: 13
D: -
CDR3: CSGSAGLLSEQFF

size: many
J: TRBJ1-2
V: TRBV28
length: 16
D: -
CDR3: CASSPPDALPNYGYTF

size: many
J: TRBJ2-3
V: TRBV7-9
length: 12
D: -
CDR3: CASSLGVNTQYF

size: many
J: TRBJ1-1
V: TRBV7-2
length: 15
D: -
CDR3: CASSLWVGPNTEAFF

size: many
J: TRBJ2-1
V: TRBV19
length: 15
D: TRBD2
CDR3: CASSIVGLADNEQFF

size: few
J: TRBJ2-7
V: TRBV10-2
length: 11
D: -
CDR3: CASSESTEQYF

size: few
J: TRBJ2-4
V: TRBV20-1
length: 14
D: TRBD2
CDR3: CSARDSGMEYIQYF

size: many
J: TRBJ2-3
V: TRBV28
length: 16
D: TRBD1
CDR3: CASTDRQGQSTDTQYF

size: -
J: TRBJ2-2
V: TRBV4-3
length: 16
D: -
CDR3: CASSSPAGLGTGELFF

size: many
J: TRBJ2-7
V: TRBV5-1
length: 15
D: TRBD1
CDR3: CASSNLGQGAIEQYF

size: many
J: TRBJ2-1
V: TRBV10-3
length: 14
D: TRBD1
CDR3: CAITKGQGNNEQFF

size: many
J: TRBJ1-3
V: TRBV28
length: 15
D: -
CDR3: CASSLGGVTGNTIYF

size: many
J: TRBJ1-1
V: TRBV6-2/TRBV6-3
length: 18
D: -
CDR3: CASSLSFQTLTPNTEAFF

size: many
J: TRBJ1-5
V: TRBV28
length: 13
D: -
CDR3: CASSSGTHQPQHF

size: many
J: TRBJ2-2
V: TRBV7-2
length: 15
D: TRBD1
CDR3: CASSLATGGTGELFF

size: -
J: TRBJ1-2
V: TRBV9
length: 14
D: -
CDR3: CASSVGGSNYGYTF

size: many
J: TRBJ2-7
V: TRBV7-2
length: 12
D: -
CDR3: CASSVTRYEQYF

size: many
J: TRBJ2-7
V: TRBV18
length: 13
D: -
CDR3: CASSPSQTYEQYF

size: few
J: TRBJ2-4
V: TRBV28
length: 13
D: TRBD2
CDR3: CASTPAGRDIQYF

size: -
J: TRBJ2-1
V: TRBV20-1
length: 16
D: -
CDR3: CSARDRLGEPGNEQFF

size: many
J: TRBJ1-1
V: TRBV20-1
length: 13
D: TRBD1
CDR3: CSAGRDRGVEAFF

size: -
J: TRBJ2-1
V: TRBV24-1
length: 14
D: -
CDR3: CATSDPPTGWEQFF

size: many
J: TRBJ2-3
V: TRBV20-1
length: 15
D: TRBD1
CDR3: CSARRGREFVDTQYF

size: -
J: TRBJ1-1
V: TRBV7-3
length: 13
D: -
CDR3: CASSLTRGSRAFF

size: many
J: TRBJ2-6
V: TRBV27
length: 15
D: -
CDR3: CASSLWAPGANVLTF

size: many
J: TRBJ1-2
V: TRBV7-2
length: 14
D: TRBD1
CDR3: CASSLGQSVHGYTF

size: many
J: TRBJ1-3
V: TRBV20-1
length: 17
D: TRBD1
CDR3: CSALNQQGIYSGNTIYF

size: -
J: TRBJ2-7
V: TRBV7-8
length: 14
D: -
CDR3: CASSSPGLTFEQYF